This is a list of T cell receptor beta chains from one sample in a study of blood T cell repertoires in COVID-19. The protocol was immunoSEQ multiplex PCR, while the TCRdb copy is restricted to in-frame clones and leaves out a portion. Here the sample spans 200,000 to 300,000 clones, around nine tenths being singletons. Input material: peripheral blood. These receptors all come from a woman aged 55 to 70 with COVID-19, enrolled during active disease. CDR3s include the opening cysteine and the closing phenylalanine or tryptophan. D genes are given only for firm matches. The size field is filled for only some rows; it gives once, few, many or a size class.

abundance	j_gene	v_gene	d_gene	CDR3aa	CDR3nt
once	TRBJ2-3	TRBV14	.	CASSQGGFSTDTQYF	TGTGCCAGCAGCCAAGGCGGGTTTAGCACAGATACGCAGTATTTT
.	TRBJ1-1	TRBV2	.	CASSGVRGFTEAFF	TGTGCCAGCAGTGGGGTCCGGGGGTTCACTGAAGCTTTCTTT
once	TRBJ1-5	TRBV9	.	CASSVAPGDQPQHF	TGTGCCAGCAGCGTAGCCCCCGGGGATCAGCCCCAGCATTTT
.	TRBJ1-1	TRBV2	.	CASSEVRQGGAAFF	TGTGCCAGCAGTGAAGTTCGCCAGGGAGGGGCAGCTTTCTTT
.	TRBJ2-3	TRBV25-1	.	CASSEEGGTDTQYF	TGTGCCAGCAGTGAAGAGGGAGGAACAGATACGCAGTATTTT
.	TRBJ1-5	TRBV28	.	CASNSRGVGPQHF	TGTGCCAGCAATAGTCGGGGAGTTGGGCCCCAGCATTTT
.	TRBJ2-7	TRBV9	.	CASSVVPSSYEQYF	TGTGCCAGCAGCGTAGTCCCTAGCTCCTACGAGCAGTACTTC
.	TRBJ2-7	TRBV7-2	TRBD1	CASSLRVGTVYEQYF	TGTGCCAGCAGCTTAAGGGTTGGGACAGTCTACGAGCAGTACTTC
.	TRBJ2-1	TRBV2	TRBD2	CASSEDWAGGLYNEQFF	TGTGCCAGCAGTGAAGATTGGGCGGGAGGTCTCTACAATGAGCAGTTCTTC
.	TRBJ2-1	TRBV19	TRBD2	CASSIKGLAGNNEQFF	TGTGCCAGTAGTATAAAAGGACTAGCGGGGAACAATGAGCAGTTCTTC
.	TRBJ1-2	TRBV29-1	TRBD1	CSVELDRGLGYTF	TGCAGCGTTGAATTAGACAGGGGGCTTGGCTACACCTTC
.	TRBJ2-3	TRBV27	TRBD2	CASQSRGLGWDTQYF	TGTGCCAGCCAATCCCGGGGACTAGGGTGGGATACGCAGTATTTT
once	TRBJ1-6	TRBV6-6	TRBD1	CASSPGQHSYFNSPLHF	TGTGCCAGCAGTCCGGGACAGCATAGTTACTTTAATTCACCCCTCCACTTT
.	TRBJ1-5	TRBV2	.	CASSGAAGVIAQPQHF	TGTGCCAGCAGTGGGGCCGCGGGAGTGATTGCTCAGCCCCAGCATTTT
.	TRBJ2-5	TRBV7-2	TRBD2	CASSLGLPQETQYF	TGTGCCAGCAGCTTGGGACTACCTCAAGAGACCCAGTACTTC
.	TRBJ1-1	TRBV7-9	.	CASTLSLAGNTEAFF	TGTGCCAGCACCCTGAGTTTGGCAGGGAACACTGAAGCTTTCTTT
.	TRBJ1-1	TRBV25-1	.	CASSGRQRNTEAFF	TGTGCCAGCAGTGGCAGACAGAGGAACACTGAAGCTTTCTTT
.	TRBJ2-1	TRBV5-1	TRBD2	CASSLLTSGSSYNEQFF	TGCGCCAGCAGCTTGTTGACTAGCGGGAGCTCCTACAATGAGCAGTTCTTC
.	TRBJ2-1	TRBV9	.	CASSVGLGTYNEQFF	TGTGCCAGCAGCGTAGGACTAGGCACCTACAATGAGCAGTTCTTC
.	TRBJ2-1	TRBV19	TRBD2	CASSPLAAGEQFF	TGTGCCAGTAGTCCTCTAGCGGCAGGAGAGCAGTTCTTC
.	TRBJ2-3	TRBV30	.	CAWEKERGTDTQYF	TGTGCCTGGGAGAAGGAGCGGGGCACAGATACGCAGTATTTT
.	TRBJ1-2	TRBV7-2	TRBD1	CASSLATGVINYGYTF	TGTGCCAGCAGCTTAGCGACAGGGGTCATAAACTATGGCTACACCTTC
.	TRBJ1-6	TRBV27	TRBD1	CASSLYPPGQGNSPLHF	TGTGCCAGCAGTTTATACCCGCCTGGACAGGGTAATTCACCCCTCCACTTT
.	TRBJ1-4	TRBV5-1	.	CASSLSRTPNEKLFF	TGCGCCAGCAGCTTGTCACGGACACCTAATGAAAAACTGTTTTTT
.	TRBJ1-2	TRBV5-4	TRBD1	CASSLGQGEGFRGYGYTF	TGTGCCAGCAGCTTAGGACAGGGTGAGGGTTTCAGGGGATATGGCTACACCTTC
.	TRBJ1-2	TRBV15	.	CATSKFAGENYGYTF	TGTGCCACCAGCAAATTCGCCGGAGAGAACTATGGCTACACCTTC
.	TRBJ2-1	TRBV11-1	.	CASSLETGYNEQFF	TGTGCCAGCAGCTTAGAGACAGGTTACAATGAGCAGTTCTTC
once	TRBJ2-5	TRBV7-2	.	CASSLVEFLETQYF	TGTGCCAGCAGCTTAGTAGAATTCTTGGAGACCCAGTACTTC
.	TRBJ2-7	TRBV27	TRBD2	CASSHGRATIYEQYF	TGTGCCAGCAGCCACGGGAGGGCAACCATCTACGAGCAGTACTTC
.	TRBJ2-1	TRBV10-2	TRBD2	CASSALAGHAVNEQFF	TGCGCCAGCAGTGCGCTAGCGGGGCATGCCGTAAATGAGCAGTTCTTC
.	TRBJ1-3	TRBV28	.	CASSPWGRASGNTIYF	TGTGCCAGCAGTCCCTGGGGCAGGGCCTCTGGAAACACCATATATTTT
.	TRBJ1-1	TRBV7-9	.	CASSPSQGMSTEAFF	TGTGCCAGCAGCCCATCCCAGGGGATGAGCACTGAAGCTTTCTTT
.	TRBJ1-3	TRBV9	TRBD1	CASSARDRLRLSSGNTIYF	TGTGCCAGCAGCGCCCGGGACAGGCTTCGATTATCTTCTGGAAACACCATATATTTT
few	TRBJ2-2	TRBV7-3	.	CASSLIPSTGELFF	TGTGCCAGCAGCTTAATCCCGAGCACCGGGGAGCTGTTTTTT
few	TRBJ2-2	TRBV9	TRBD2	CASSVGWSGANTGELFF	TGTGCCAGCAGCGTAGGCTGGAGCGGGGCGAACACCGGGGAGCTGTTTTTT
.	TRBJ2-7	TRBV7-8	.	CASSPNRSGEQYF	TGTGCCAGCAGCCCCAACAGGTCAGGCGAGCAGTACTTC
few	TRBJ2-2	TRBV3-1/TRBV3-2	TRBD2	CASSPGTSGSSGELFF	TGTGCCAGCAGCCCGGGGACTAGCGGGAGCAGTGGGGAGCTGTTTTTT
.	TRBJ2-5	TRBV7-3	.	CASNNQGETQYF	TGTGCCAGCAACAATCAGGGGGAGACCCAGTACTTC
.	TRBJ1-1	TRBV18	.	CASSLQQGLEAEAFF	TGTGCCAGCTCACTCCAACAGGGTCTGGAGGCTGAAGCTTTCTTT
.	TRBJ2-3	TRBV3-1/TRBV3-2	TRBD2	CASSRDYGSTDTQYF	TGTGCCAGCAGCCGGGACTACGGGAGCACAGATACGCAGTATTTT
.	TRBJ1-2	TRBV7-6	TRBD1	CASSLLPGQGTNDIYGYTF	TGTGCCAGCAGCCTACTTCCGGGACAGGGTACCAACGATATCTATGGCTACACCTTC
.	TRBJ2-7	TRBV21-1	.	CASRRAGGPHEQYF	TGTGCCAGCAGGAGAGCGGGAGGGCCCCACGAGCAGTACTTC
.	TRBJ2-7	TRBV13	TRBD2	CASRNLDSGRDEQYF	TGTGCCAGCAGAAACCTCGATAGCGGGAGAGACGAGCAGTACTTC
.	TRBJ2-7	TRBV6-5	.	CASSYKGLYEQYF	TGTGCCAGCAGTTACAAGGGACTCTACGAGCAGTACTTC
.	TRBJ1-6	TRBV7-2	.	CASSSQTGTNSPLHF	TGTGCCAGCAGCTCACAAACAGGGACTAATTCACCCCTCCACTTT
many	TRBJ2-3	TRBV28	TRBD2	CASSPLGLAGTDTQYF	TGTGCCAGCAGTCCGCTCGGACTAGCGGGCACAGATACGCAGTATTTT
.	TRBJ2-7	TRBV28	.	CASSGAGGDSYEQYF	TGTGCCAGCAGTGGGGCTGGAGGGGATTCCTACGAGCAGTACTTC
once	TRBJ2-7	TRBV5-1	TRBD2	CASSGASGVYEQYF	TGCGCCAGCAGCGGGGCTAGCGGGGTCTACGAGCAGTACTTC
.	TRBJ2-5	TRBV27	TRBD1	CASSFYRGQETQYF	TGTGCCAGCAGTTTTTACAGGGGCCAAGAGACCCAGTACTTC
.	TRBJ2-1	TRBV3-1/TRBV3-2	TRBD2	CASGRTSGSYNEQFF	TGTGCCAGCGGAAGGACTAGCGGCTCCTACAATGAGCAGTTCTTC
.	TRBJ1-1	TRBV15	.	CATSLKGRAEAFF	TGTGCCACCAGCCTGAAGGGGAGGGCTGAAGCTTTCTTT
.	TRBJ2-7	TRBV7-6	TRBD1	CASSLAGTGSHEQYF	TGTGCCAGCAGCTTAGCCGGGACAGGGTCCCACGAGCAGTACTTC